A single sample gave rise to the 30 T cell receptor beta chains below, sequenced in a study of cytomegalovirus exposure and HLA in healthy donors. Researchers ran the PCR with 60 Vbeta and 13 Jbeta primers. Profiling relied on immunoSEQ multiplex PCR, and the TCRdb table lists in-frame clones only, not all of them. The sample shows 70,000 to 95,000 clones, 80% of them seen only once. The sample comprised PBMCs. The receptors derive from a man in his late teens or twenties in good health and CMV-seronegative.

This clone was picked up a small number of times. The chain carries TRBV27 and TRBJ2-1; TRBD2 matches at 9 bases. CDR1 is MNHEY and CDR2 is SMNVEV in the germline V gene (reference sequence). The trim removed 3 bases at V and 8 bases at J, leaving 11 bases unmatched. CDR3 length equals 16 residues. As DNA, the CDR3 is TGTGCCAGCAGTTTCGGCGGGGGGGCAATTAGCGATGAGCAGTTCTTC. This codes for CASSFGGGAISDEQFF.

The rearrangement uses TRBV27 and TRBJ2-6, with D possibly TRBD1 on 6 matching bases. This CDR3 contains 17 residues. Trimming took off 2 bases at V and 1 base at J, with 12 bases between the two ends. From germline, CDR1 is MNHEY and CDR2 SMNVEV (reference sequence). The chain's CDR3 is CASSLRGGASGANVLTF. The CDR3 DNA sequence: TGTGCCAGCAGTTTAAGAGGGGGAGCTTCTGGGGCCAACGTCCTGACTTTC.

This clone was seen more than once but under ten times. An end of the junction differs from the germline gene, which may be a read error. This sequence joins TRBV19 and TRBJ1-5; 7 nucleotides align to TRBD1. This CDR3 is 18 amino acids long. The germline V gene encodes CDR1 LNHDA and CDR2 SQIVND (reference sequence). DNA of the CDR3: TGTGCCGGTAGCATCGGGACAGCGGACCTTTATAGCAATCAGCCCCAGCATTTT. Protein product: CAGSIGTADLYSNQPQHF.

CDR3 nucleotides: TGTGCCAGCAGTTACGTCGGAGGAGTGAACACTGAAGCTTTCTTT. Translated, it gives CASSYVGGVNTEAFF. The chain couples TRBV6-5 to TRBJ1-1; D gene unclear. Germline CDR1 reads MNHEY; CDR2 reads SVGAGI. Trimming cost V 2 bases and J 0 bases, with 10 bases left between them. This CDR3 has 15 amino acids.

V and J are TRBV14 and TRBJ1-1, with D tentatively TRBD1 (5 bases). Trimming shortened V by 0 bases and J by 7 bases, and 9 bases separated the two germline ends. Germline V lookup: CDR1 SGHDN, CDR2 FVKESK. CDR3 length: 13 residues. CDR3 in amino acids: CASSQDLRGEAFF. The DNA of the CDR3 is TGTGCCAGCAGCCAAGATCTTAGGGGTGAAGCTTTCTTT.

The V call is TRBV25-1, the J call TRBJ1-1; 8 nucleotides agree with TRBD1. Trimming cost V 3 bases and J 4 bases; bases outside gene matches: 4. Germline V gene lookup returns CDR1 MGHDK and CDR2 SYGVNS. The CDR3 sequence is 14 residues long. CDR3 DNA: TGTGCCAGCAGTGATAGGACAGGGAGCACTGAAGCTTTCTTT. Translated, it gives CASSDRTGSTEAFF. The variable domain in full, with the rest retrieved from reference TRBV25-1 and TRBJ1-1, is EADIYQTPRYLVIGTGKKITLECSQTMGHDKMYWYQQDPGMELHLIHYSYGVNSTEKGDLSSESTVSRIRTEHFPLTLESARPSHTSQYLCASSDRTGSTEAFFGQGTRLTVV.

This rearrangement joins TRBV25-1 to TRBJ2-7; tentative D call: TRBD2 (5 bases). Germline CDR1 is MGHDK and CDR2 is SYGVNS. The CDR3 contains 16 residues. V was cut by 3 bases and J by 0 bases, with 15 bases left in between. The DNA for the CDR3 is TGTGCCAGCAGTGATAAGCCGGGGTACAACTCCTACGAGCAGTACTTC. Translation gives CASSDKPGYNSYEQYF.

This CDR3 is CASRREGGYTF. As DNA, the CDR3 is TGTGCCAGCAGACGCGAGGGTGGCTACACCTTC. The J gene is TRBJ1-2, the V gene TRBV2, with unresolved D. CDR1 and CDR2 (germline): SNHLY, FYNNEI. CDR3 length: 11 amino acids. The V gene lost 6 bases and the J gene lost 7 bases, with 9 bases spanning the gap.

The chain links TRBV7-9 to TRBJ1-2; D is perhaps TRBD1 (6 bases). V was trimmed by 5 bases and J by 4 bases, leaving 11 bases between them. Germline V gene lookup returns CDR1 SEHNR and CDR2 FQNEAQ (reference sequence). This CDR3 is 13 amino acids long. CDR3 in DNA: TGTGCCAGCAGCACGGGGACAACCTATGGCTACACCTTC. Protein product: CASSTGTTYGYTF.

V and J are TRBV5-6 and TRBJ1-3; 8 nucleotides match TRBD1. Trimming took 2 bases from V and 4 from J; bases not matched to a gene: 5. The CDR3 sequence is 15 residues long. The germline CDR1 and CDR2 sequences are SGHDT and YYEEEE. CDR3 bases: TGTGCCAGCAGCTTCGGGACAGGAGAAGGAAACACCATATATTTT. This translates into CASSFGTGEGNTIYF.

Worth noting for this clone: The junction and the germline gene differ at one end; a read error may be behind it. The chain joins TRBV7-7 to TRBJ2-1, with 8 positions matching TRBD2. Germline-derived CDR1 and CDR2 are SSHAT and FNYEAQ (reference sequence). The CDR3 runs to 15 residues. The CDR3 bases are TGTGCTAGCAGCCCGGGACTAGGACCCAACAATGAGCAGTTCTTC. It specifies CASSPGLGPNNEQFF. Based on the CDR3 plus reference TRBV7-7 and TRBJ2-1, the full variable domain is GAGVSQSPRYKVTKRGQDVTLRCDPISSHATLYWYQQALGQGPEFLTYFNYEAQPDKSGLPSDRFSAERPEGSISTLTIQRTEQRDSAMYRCASSPGLGPNNEQFFGPGTRLTVL.

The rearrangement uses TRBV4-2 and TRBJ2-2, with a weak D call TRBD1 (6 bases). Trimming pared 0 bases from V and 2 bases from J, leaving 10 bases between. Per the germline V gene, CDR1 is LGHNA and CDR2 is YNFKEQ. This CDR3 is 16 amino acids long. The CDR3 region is CASSQDAQGNTGELFF. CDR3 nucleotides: TGTGCCAGCAGCCAAGATGCACAGGGAAACACCGGGGAGCTGTTTTTT.

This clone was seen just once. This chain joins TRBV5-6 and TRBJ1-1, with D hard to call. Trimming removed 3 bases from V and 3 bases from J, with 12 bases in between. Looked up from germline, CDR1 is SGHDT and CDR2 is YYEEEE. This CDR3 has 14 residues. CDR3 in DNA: TGTGCCAGCAGCTGGGAAGGACTGTACACTGAAGCTTTCTTT. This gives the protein CASSWEGLYTEAFF.

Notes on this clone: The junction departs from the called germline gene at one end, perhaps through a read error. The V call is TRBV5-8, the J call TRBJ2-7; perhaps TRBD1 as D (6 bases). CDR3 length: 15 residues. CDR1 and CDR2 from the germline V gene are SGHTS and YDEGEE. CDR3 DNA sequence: TGTGCCGGCAGCTCGACAGGATTACCCCTTATAGAGCAGTACTTC. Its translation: CAGSSTGLPLIEQYF.

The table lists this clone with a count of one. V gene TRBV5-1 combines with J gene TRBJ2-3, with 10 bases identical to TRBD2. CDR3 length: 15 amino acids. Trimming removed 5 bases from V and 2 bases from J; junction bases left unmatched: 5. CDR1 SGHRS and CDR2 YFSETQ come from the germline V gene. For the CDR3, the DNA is TGCGCCAGCAGGGGTCTAGCGGGGGACACAGATACGCAGTATTTT. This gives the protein CASRGLAGDTDTQYF.

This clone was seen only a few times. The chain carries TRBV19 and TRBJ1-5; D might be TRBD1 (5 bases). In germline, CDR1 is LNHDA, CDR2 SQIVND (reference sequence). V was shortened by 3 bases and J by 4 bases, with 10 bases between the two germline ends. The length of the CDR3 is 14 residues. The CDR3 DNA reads TGTGCCAGTAGTATCCAGGGCGGTAATCAGCCCCAGCATTTT. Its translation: CASSIQGGNQPQHF.

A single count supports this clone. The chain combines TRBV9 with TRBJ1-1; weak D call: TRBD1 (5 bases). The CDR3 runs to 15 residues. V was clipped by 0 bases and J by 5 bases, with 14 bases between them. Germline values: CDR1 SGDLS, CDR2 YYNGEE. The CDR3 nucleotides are TGTGCCAGCAGCGTAGCCAGGGCTGATCGGACTGAAGCTTTCTTT. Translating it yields CASSVARADRTEAFF.

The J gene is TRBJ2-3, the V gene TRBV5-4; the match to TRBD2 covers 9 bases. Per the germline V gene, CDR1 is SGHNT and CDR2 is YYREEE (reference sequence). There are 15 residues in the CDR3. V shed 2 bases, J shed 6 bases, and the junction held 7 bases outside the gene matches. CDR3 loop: CASSFAGGLSDTQYF. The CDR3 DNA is TGTGCCAGCAGCTTCGCGGGGGGGCTGTCGGATACGCAGTATTTT.

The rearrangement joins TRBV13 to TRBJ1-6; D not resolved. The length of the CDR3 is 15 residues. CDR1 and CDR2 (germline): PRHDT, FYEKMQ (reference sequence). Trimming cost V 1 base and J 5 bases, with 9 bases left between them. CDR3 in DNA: TGTGCCAGCAGCTTAGAGTACGGAGATAATTCACCCCTCCACTTT. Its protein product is CASSLEYGDNSPLHF.

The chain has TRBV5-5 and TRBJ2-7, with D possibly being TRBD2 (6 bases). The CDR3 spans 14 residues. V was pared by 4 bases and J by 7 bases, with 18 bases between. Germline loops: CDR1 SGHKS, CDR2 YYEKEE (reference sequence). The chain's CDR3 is CASSPYAGAGEQYF. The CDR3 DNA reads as TGTGCCAGCAGCCCTTACGCGGGCGCGGGGGAGCAGTACTTC.

CDR3 nucleotide sequence: TGCGCCAGCAGCGCCACAGGGGGCGCAGGTGGCTACACCTTC. Amino acid sequence: CASSATGGAGGYTF. This sequence joins TRBV5-1 and TRBJ1-2; 9 bases line up with TRBD1. V dropped 4 bases and J dropped 7; count of bases not matched to a gene: 8. Germline V CDR1 and CDR2: SGHRS, YFSETQ. CDR3 size: 14 residues.

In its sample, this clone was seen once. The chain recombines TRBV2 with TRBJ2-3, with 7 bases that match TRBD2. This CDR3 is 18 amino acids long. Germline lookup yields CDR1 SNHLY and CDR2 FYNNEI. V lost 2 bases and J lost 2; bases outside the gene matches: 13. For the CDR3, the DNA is TGTGCCAGCAGTGAAAGGGGACCTTTAGCGGGTATCACAGATACGCAGTATTTT. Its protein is CASSERGPLAGITDTQYF.

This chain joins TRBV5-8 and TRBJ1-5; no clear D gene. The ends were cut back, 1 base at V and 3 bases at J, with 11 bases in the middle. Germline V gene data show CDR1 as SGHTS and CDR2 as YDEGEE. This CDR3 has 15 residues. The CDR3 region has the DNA TGTGCCAGCAGCTTGATCCCGGGAGACAATCAGCCCCAGCATTTT. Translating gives CASSLIPGDNQPQHF.

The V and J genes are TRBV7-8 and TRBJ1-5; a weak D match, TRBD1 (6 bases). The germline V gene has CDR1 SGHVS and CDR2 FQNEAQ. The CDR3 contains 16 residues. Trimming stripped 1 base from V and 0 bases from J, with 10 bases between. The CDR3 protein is CASSLDDRYSNQPQHF. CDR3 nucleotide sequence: TGTGCCAGCAGCTTAGATGACAGGTATAGCAATCAGCCCCAGCATTTT.

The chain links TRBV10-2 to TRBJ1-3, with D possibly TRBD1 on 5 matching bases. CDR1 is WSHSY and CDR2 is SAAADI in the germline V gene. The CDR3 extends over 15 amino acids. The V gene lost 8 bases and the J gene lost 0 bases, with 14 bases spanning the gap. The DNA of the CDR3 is TGCGCCAGCCTGACAGACACAGCCTCTGGAAACACCATATATTTT. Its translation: CASLTDTASGNTIYF.

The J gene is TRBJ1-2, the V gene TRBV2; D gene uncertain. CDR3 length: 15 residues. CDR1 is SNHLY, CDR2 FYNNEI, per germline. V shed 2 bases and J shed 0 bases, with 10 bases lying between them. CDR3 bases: TGTGCCAGCAGTGAACGGGTTGACCCTAACTATGGCTACACCTTC. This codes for CASSERVDPNYGYTF.

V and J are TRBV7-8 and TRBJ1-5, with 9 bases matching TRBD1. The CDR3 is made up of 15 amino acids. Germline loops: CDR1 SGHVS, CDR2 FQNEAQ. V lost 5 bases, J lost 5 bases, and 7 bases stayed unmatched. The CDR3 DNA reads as TGTGCCAGCAGCCGCGACCGGGACAGGGATCAGCCCCAGCATTTT. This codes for CASSRDRDRDQPQHF.

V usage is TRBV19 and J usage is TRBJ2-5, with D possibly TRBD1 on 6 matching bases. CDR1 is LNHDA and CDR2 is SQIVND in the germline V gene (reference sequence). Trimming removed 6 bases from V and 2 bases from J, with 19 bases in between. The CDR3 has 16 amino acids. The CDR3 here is CASSLPRPGEQETQYF. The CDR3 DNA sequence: TGTGCCAGTAGCTTACCACGACCAGGGGAACAAGAGACCCAGTACTTC.

CDR3 sequence (DNA): TGCGCCAGCAGCTCGGAAGGTTTGGGCCGCGAGCAGTACTTC. It specifies CASSSEGLGREQYF. The J gene is TRBJ2-7, the V gene TRBV5-1; D remains unclear. Germline assignment: CDR1 SGHRS and CDR2 YFSETQ. Trimming removed 3 bases at V and 6 bases at J, with 16 bases between. The CDR3 length is 14 residues.

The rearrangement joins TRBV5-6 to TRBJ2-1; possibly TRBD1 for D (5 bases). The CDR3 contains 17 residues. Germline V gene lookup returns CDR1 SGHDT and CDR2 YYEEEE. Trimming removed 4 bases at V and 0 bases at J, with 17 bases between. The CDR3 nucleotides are TGTGCCAGCAGCGGGGAACAGGACGGCTTCTCCTACAATGAGCAGTTCTTC. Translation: CASSGEQDGFSYNEQFF.